This T cell receptor (beta chain) was recorded in a study of T-cell reconstitution after alpha-beta-depleted transplantation in children. Regarding the study as a whole: In some patients, recipient T cells and intrathymic progenitors surviving conditioning explained high day-60 diversity. Reported findings indicate that, about two months after transplant, alpha-beta T cells came from several hundred expanded clones, which were derived from non-depleted graft cells. T-cell counts and diversity were attributed mostly to newly produced T cells one year after transplant.

Germline loops: CDR1 MDHEN, CDR2 SYDVKM. Trimming took 4 bases from V and 0 from J; bases not matched to a gene: 7. The CDR3 extends over 16 amino acids. During its preparation, the TCRbeta library received unique molecular identifiers. TCRdb ran MiXCR on the PCR reads and lists one entry per CDR3 protein. This table holds approximately 7,000 distinct CDR3 sequences, around 11% found once. This clonotype was observed many times. Its antigen is currently unknown. The source is a child under two years old who had a stem cell transplant for acute myeloid leukemia, so the T cells may come from the graft donor. This sequence joins TRBV28 and TRBJ1-1; 8 bases agree with TRBD1. The material sequenced was PBMCs, mostly from graft donor cells, taken 180 days after TCRalphabeta/CD19-depleted stem cell transplant. The CDR3 spells CASSSTGDVVNTEAFF. In DNA form, the CDR3 reads TGTGCCAGCAGTTCGACAGGGGACGTGGTGAACACTGAAGCTTTCTTT.